These 5 T cell receptor beta chains share one sample of origin, sequenced in a study of early T cells in non-severe SARS-CoV-2 infection. Using its own MiXCR run on the 5' RACE reads, TCRdb lists one record per CDR3 protein. Counted here are 75,000 or so distinct CDR3 sequences, more than 13% occurring once; the ten biggest clones make up roughly 11%. Sample: whole blood. These receptors were obtained from an adult who was a healthcare worker with PCR-confirmed SARS-CoV-2 infection or an uninfected control (not recorded which).

The chain carries TRBV19 and TRBJ1-1; D gene uncertain. With 3 bases removed from V and 0 bases from J, the gap between germline ends came to 5 bases. The CDR3 is 13 amino acids. Germline assignment: CDR1 LNHDA and CDR2 SQIVND (reference sequence). CDR3 region: CASSMGLNTEAFF. The CDR3 bases are TGTGCCAGTAGTATGGGCCTGAACACTGAAGCTTTCTTT. Complete variable domain (other parts from reference TRBV19 and TRBJ1-1): DGGITQSPKYLFRKEGQNVTLSCEQNLNHDAMYWYRQDPGQGLRLIYYSQIVNDFQKGDIAEGYSVSREKKESFPLTVTSAQKNPTAFYLCASSMGLNTEAFFGQGTRLTVV.

At least ten counts were recorded for this clonotype. The rearrangement links TRBV7-6 to TRBJ1-1, with D unresolved. The CDR3 has 15 amino acids. Germline V gene sequence: CDR1 SGHVS, CDR2 FNYEAQ. Trimming cost V 3 bases and J 4 bases, with 15 bases left between them. CDR3 in DNA: TGTGCCAGCAGCTTCACCAGGTCAGATTCCACTGAAGCTTTCTTT. Residues: CASSFTRSDSTEAFF.

The genes are TRBV5-1 and TRBJ2-3; 8 nucleotides line up with TRBD1. With V trimmed by 0 bases and J by 5 bases, 5 bases remained unmatched. CDR1 SGHRS and CDR2 YFSETQ come from the germline V gene. The length of the CDR3 is 15 residues. In DNA form, the CDR3 reads TGCGCCAGCAGCTTGGAAGAGACAGGGGTAGATACGCAGTATTTT. Protein: CASSLEETGVDTQYF. Together with reference TRBV5-1 and TRBJ2-3, the CDR3 gives the full variable domain: KAGVTQTPRYLIKTRGQQVTLSCSPISGHRSVSWYQQTPGQGLQFLFEYFSETQRNKGNFPGRFSGRQFSNSRSEMNVSTLELGDSALYLCASSLEETGVDTQYFGPGTRLTVL.

This clonotype occurred a few times. The chain uses TRBV9 and TRBJ1-6; 9 bases fit TRBD1. V was pared by 3 bases and J by 7 bases, with 11 bases of the junction left unmatched. Germline CDR1 SGDLS, CDR2 YYNGEE. This CDR3 contains 17 residues. The CDR3 here is CASSASPGQGENSPLHF. CDR3 DNA sequence: TGTGCCAGCAGCGCTTCCCCGGGACAGGGAGAAAATTCACCCCTCCACTTT.

This clonotype was seen a handful of times. The V call is TRBV7-9, the J call TRBJ2-5; no firm D call. Per the germline V gene, CDR1 is SEHNR and CDR2 is FQNEAQ (reference sequence). Trimming took 3 bases from V and 5 from J, leaving 7 bases between them. This CDR3 comprises 12 residues. CDR3 bases: TGTGCCAGCAGCTTCATTCCGGAGACCCAGTACTTC. This sequence encodes CASSFIPETQYF.